The clone carrying this TCR beta chain showed up just once. The sample is drawn from a study of hypomethylating agent response in myelodysplastic syndrome. The CDR3 has 13 amino acids. Germline CDR1 SGHRS, CDR2 YFSETQ. Trimming took off 1 base at V and 5 bases at J, with 8 bases between the two ends. Assay used: immunoSEQ multiplex PCR; TCRdb lists only in-frame clones, some missing. The sample records more than 4,500 clones, roughly 86% being singletons. The sequence was collected from a human donor with myelodysplastic syndrome. The genes are TRBV5-1 and TRBJ2-3; D is unclear. This specimen consisted of bone marrow, obtained before or after starting hypomethylating agent treatment for myelodysplastic syndrome (not recorded which). The CDR3 DNA sequence: TGCGCCAGCAGCTTGATGCCAAGAGATACGCAGTATTTT. Amino acids: CASSLMPRDTQYF.